This T cell receptor beta chain came from a study of post-analysis software for immune sequencing data. Study outcomes and limitations: Among about 5 TRBV segments more frequent in patients than controls were TRBV5-6, TRBV5-1 and TRBV20-1.

This CDR3 is 14 amino acids long. Between the trimmed V and J ends, which lost 0 bases and 0 bases, there was a span of 6 bases. In germline, CDR1 is SGHRS, CDR2 YFSETQ. Carried by the TCR beta cDNA libraries were unique molecular identifiers. MiXCR, applied by TCRdb to the PCR reads, yields one record per CDR3 protein. The sample holds about 560,000 distinct CDR3 sequences; roughly two fifths are singletons and the top ten take roughly 1.7%. This clonotype was counted between two and nine times. Antigen unknown. The TCR comes from a girl aged 5-17 years with multiple sclerosis. Sequencing was done on a sample of blood. V is TRBV5-1 and J is TRBJ1-1, with a weak D call TRBD1 (5 bases). The CDR3 reads CASSLDRMNTEAFF. The CDR3 DNA follows: TGCGCCAGCAGCTTGGACAGGATGAACACTGAAGCTTTCTTT. The whole variable domain, filled in from reference TRBV5-1 and TRBJ1-1, reads KAGVTQTPRYLIKTRGQQVTLSCSPISGHRSVSWYQQTPGQGLQFLFEYFSETQRNKGNFPGRFSGRQFSNSRSEMNVSTLELGDSALYLCASSLDRMNTEAFFGQGTRLTVV.